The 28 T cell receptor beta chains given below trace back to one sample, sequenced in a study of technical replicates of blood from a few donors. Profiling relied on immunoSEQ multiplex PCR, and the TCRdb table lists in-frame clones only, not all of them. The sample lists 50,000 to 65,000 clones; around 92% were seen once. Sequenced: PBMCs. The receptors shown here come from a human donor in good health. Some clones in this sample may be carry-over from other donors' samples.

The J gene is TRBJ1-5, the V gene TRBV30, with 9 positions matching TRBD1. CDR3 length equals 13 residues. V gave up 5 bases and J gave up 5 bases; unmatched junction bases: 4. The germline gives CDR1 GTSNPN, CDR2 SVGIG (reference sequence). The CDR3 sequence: CAWATGGDQPQHF. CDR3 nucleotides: TGTGCCTGGGCAACAGGGGGCGATCAGCCCCAGCATTTT.

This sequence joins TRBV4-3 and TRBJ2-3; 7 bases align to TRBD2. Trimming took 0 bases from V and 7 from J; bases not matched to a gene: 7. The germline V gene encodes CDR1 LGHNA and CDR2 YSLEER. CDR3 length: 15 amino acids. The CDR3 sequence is CASSQDQASGYTQYF. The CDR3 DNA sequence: TGCGCCAGCAGCCAAGATCAGGCTAGCGGATATACGCAGTATTTT.

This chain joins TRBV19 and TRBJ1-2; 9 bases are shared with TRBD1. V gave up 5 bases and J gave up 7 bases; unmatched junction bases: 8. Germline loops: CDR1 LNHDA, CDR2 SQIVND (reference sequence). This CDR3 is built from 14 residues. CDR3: CASSLPQQGAGYTF. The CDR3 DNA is TGTGCCAGTAGTCTGCCCCAACAGGGGGCTGGCTACACCTTC.

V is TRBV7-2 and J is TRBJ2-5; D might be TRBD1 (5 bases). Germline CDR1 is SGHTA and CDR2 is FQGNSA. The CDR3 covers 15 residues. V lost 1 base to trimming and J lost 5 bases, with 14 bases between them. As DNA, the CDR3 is TGTGCCAGCAGCTTAGATGTATCCAGGGTTGAGACCCAGTACTTC. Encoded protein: CASSLDVSRVETQYF.

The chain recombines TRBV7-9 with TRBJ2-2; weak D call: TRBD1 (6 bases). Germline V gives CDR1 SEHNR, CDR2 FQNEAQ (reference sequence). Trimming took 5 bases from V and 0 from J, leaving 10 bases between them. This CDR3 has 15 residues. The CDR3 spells CASSTNRANTGELFF. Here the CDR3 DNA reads TGTGCCAGCAGCACGAACAGGGCGAACACCGGGGAGCTGTTTTTT.

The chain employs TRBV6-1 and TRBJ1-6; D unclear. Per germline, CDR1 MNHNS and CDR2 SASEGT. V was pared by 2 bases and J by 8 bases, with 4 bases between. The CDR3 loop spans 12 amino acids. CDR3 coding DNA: TGTGCCAGCAGTGAACCGTATTCACCCCTCCACTTT. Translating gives CASSEPYSPLHF.

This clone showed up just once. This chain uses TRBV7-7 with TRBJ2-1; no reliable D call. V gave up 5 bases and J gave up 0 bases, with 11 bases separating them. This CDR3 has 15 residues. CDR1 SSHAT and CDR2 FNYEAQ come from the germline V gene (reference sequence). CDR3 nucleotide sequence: TGTGCCAGCAGCCTCGACTCAAGCTCCTACAATGAGCAGTTCTTC. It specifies CASSLDSSSYNEQFF.

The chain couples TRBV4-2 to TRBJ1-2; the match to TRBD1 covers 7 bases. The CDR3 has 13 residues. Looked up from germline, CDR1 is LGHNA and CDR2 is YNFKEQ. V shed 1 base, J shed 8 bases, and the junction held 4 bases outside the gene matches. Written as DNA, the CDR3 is TGTGCCAGCAGCCAAGTTCAGGGGGACGGCTACACCTTC. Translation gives CASSQVQGDGYTF.

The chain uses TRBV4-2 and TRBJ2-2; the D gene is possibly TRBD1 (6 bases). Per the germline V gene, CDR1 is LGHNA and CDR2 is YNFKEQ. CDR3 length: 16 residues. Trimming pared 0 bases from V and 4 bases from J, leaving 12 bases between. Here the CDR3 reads CASSQDGGLSTGELFF. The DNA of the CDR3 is TGTGCCAGCAGCCAAGATGGGGGCCTCAGCACCGGGGAGCTGTTTTTT.

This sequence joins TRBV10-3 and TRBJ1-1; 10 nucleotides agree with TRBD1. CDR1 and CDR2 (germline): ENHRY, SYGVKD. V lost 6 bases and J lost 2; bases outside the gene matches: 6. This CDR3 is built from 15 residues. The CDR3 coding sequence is TGTGCCATCAGCAGACAGGGGGCCCTTAACACTGAAGCTTTCTTT. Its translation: CAISRQGALNTEAFF.

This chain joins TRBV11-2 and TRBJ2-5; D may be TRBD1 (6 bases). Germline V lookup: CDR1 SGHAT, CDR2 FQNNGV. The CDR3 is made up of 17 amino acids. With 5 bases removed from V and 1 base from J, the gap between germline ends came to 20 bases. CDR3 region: CASSLDRIDRIQETQYF. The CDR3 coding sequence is TGTGCCAGCAGCCTCGATAGGATCGACAGGATCCAAGAGACCCAGTACTTC.

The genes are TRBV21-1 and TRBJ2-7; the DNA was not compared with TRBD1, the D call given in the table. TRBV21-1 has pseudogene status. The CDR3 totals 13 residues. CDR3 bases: TGTGCCAGCAGAGGGACAGGGGCCTACGAGCAGTACTTC. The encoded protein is CASRGTGAYEQYF.

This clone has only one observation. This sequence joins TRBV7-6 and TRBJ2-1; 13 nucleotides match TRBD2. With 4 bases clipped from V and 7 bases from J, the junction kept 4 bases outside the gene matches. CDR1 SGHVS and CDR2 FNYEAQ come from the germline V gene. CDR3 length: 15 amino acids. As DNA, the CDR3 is TGTGCCAGCAGCTGGACTAGCGGGAGCGGGAATGAGCAGTTCTTC. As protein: CASSWTSGSGNEQFF.

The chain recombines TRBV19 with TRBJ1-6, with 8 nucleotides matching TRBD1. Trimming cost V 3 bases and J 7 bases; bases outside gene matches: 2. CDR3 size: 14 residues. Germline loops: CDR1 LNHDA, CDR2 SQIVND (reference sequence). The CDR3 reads CASSIGQGNSPLHF. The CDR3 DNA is TGTGCCAGTAGTATTGGACAGGGAAATTCACCCCTCCACTTT.

CDR3 loop: CASRWASGTGELFF. CDR3 bases: TGTGCCAGTAGATGGGCTAGCGGAACCGGGGAGCTGTTTTTT. This chain links TRBV19 with TRBJ2-2; 7 nucleotides align to TRBD2. This CDR3 contains 14 residues. V shed 6 bases and J 5 bases; nucleotides not matched to a gene: 6. Germline CDR1 LNHDA, CDR2 SQIVND (reference sequence).

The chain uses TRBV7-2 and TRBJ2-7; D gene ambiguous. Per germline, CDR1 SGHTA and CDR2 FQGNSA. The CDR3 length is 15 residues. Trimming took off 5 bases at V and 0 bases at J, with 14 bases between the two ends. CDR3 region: CASSTHGTRSYEQYF. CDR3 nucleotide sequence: TGTGCCAGCAGCACGCACGGTACCCGCTCCTACGAGCAGTACTTC.

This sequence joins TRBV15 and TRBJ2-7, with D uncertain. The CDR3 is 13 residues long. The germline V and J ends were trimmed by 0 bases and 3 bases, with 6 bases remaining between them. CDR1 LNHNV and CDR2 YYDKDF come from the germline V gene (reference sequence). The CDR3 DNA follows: TGTGCCACCAGCAGAGATCTAAGCTACGAGCAGTACTTC. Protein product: CATSRDLSYEQYF.

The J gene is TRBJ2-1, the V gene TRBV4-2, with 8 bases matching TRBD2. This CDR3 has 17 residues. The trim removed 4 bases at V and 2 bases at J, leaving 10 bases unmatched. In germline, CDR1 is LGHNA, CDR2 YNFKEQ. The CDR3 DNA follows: TGTGCCAGCAGCCCACGGGTCCTAGCGGGCCCCTACAATGAGCAGTTCTTC. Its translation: CASSPRVLAGPYNEQFF.

The CDR3 region has the DNA TGTGCCAGCAGCTTGCGGGCGTCGGATGACACTGAAGCTTTCTTT. This codes for CASSLRASDDTEAFF. The chain combines TRBV7-3 with TRBJ1-1; D not certain. This CDR3 spans 15 amino acids. The germline V and J ends were trimmed by 3 bases and 3 bases, with 14 bases remaining between them. The V gene's germline CDR1 is SGHTA and CDR2 FQGTGA. The full variable domain, completed using reference TRBV7-3 and TRBJ1-1, is GAGVSQTPSNKVTEKGKYVELRCDPISGHTALYWYRQSLGQGPEFLIYFQGTGAADDSGLPNDRFFAVRPEGSVSTLKIQRTERGDSAVYLCASSLRASDDTEAFFGQGTRLTVV.

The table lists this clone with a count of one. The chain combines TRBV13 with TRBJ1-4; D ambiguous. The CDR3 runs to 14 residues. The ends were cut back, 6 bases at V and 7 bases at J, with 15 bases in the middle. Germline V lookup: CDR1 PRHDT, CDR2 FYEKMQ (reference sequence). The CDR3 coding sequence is TGTGCCAGCAGTTCCACCTATTCGAGTGAAAAACTGTTTTTT. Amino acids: CASSSTYSSEKLFF.

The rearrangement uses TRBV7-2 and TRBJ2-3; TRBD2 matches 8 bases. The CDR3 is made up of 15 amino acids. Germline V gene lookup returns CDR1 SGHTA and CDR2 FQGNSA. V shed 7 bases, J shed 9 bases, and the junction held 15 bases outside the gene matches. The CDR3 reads CASNLGAGGRATQYF. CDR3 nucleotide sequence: TGTGCCAGCAACCTGGGGGCGGGGGGACGTGCAACGCAGTATTTT.

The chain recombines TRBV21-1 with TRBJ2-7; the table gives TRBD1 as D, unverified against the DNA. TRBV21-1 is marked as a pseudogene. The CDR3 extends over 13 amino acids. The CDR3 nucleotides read TGTGCCAGCAGCACAGGGGCTGTCTACGAGCAGTACTTC. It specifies CASSTGAVYEQYF.

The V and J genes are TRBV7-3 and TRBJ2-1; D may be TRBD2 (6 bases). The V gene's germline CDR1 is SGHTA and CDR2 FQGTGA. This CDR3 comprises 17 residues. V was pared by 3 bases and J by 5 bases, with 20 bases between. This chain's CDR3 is CASSLGTAPFGDNEQFF. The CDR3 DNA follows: TGTGCCAGCAGCTTGGGGACTGCCCCCTTCGGGGACAATGAGCAGTTCTTC.

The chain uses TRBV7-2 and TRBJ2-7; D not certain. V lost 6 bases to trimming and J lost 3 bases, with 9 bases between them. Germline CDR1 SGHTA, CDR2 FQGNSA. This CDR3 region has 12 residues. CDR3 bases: TGTGCCAGCAGTTTAAACAGCTACGAGCAGTACTTC. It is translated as CASSLNSYEQYF. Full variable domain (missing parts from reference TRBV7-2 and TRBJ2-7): GAGVSQSPSNKVTEKGKDVELRCDPISGHTALYWYRQSLGQGLEFLIYFQGNSAPDKSGLPSDRFSAERTGGSVSTLTIQRTQQEDSAVYLCASSLNSYEQYFGPGTRLTVT.

CDR3 sequence: CASKQGFETQYF. As DNA, the CDR3 is TGTGCCAGCAAGCAGGGGTTTGAGACCCAGTACTTC. The V call is TRBV6-7, the J call TRBJ2-5; possible D gene TRBD1, 6 bases. TRBV6-7 is an open reading frame, and its role is uncertain. The CDR3 has 12 residues. Deletions cut 7 bases from V and 5 bases from J, with 11 bases between.

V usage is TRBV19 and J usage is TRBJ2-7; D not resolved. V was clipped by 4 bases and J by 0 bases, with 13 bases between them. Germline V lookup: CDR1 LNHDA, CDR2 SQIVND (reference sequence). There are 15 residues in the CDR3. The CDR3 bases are TGTGCCAGTAGTACCCTACGCGCCGGCTCCTACGAGCAGTACTTC. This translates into CASSTLRAGSYEQYF.

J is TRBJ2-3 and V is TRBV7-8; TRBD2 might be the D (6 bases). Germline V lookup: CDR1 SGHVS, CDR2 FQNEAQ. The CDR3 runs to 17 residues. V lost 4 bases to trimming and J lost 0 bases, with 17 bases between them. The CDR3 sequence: CASSYLWRGVSTDTQYF. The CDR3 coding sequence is TGTGCCAGCAGCTACTTGTGGCGCGGGGTGAGCACAGATACGCAGTATTTT.

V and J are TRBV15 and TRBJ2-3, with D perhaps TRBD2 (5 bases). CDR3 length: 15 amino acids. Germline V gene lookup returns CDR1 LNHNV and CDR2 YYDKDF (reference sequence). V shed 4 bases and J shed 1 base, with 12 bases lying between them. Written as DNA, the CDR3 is TGTGCCACCAGCACCCTGGGCGGGCGCACAGATACGCAGTATTTT. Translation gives CATSTLGGRTDTQYF.